This TCR beta chain was found in a study of cytomegalovirus exposure and HLA in healthy donors. Worth noting for this clone: Its target is not known.

The trim removed 0 bases at V and 3 bases at J, leaving 4 bases unmatched. The CDR3 runs to 15 residues. Germline V gene data show CDR1 as GTSNPN and CDR2 as SVGIG (reference sequence). Points from the study as a whole: Further analysis, carried out later, found HLA-associated TCR beta chains more clonally expanded than equally common other chains. Cytomegalovirus association was listed for 164 TCR beta chains. Most TCR beta V segments were productive about 90% or about 30% of the time in an earlier analysis.

Researchers ran the PCR with 60 Vbeta and 13 Jbeta primers. TCRdb's table, derived via immunoSEQ multiplex PCR, lists solely in-frame clones and lacks some. The repertoire table contains approximately 80,000 clones. The specimen sequenced was PBMCs. The chain carries TRBV30 and TRBJ2-2; 7 bases are shared with TRBD1. This TCR came from a man aged 18 to 30 in good health and CMV-seropositive. In nucleotides, the CDR3 is TGTGCCTGGAGTGTTCTCCAGGGGGACACCGGGGAGCTGTTTTTT. Its translation is CAWSVLQGDTGELFF.